The 12 T cell receptor beta chains below come from one sample, sequenced in a study of early T cells in non-severe SARS-CoV-2 infection. TCRdb fed the 5' RACE reads into MiXCR, producing one record per CDR3 protein. The data show tens of thousands of distinct CDR3 sequences, roughly 15% seen once. The sequencing sample was made of whole blood. These receptors were taken from an adult who was a healthcare worker with PCR-confirmed SARS-CoV-2 infection or an uninfected control (not recorded which).

This chain connects TRBV2 to TRBJ1-6; TRBD1 matches 9 bases. This CDR3 contains 16 residues. Germline trimming cut 6 bases from V and 2 bases from J; bases unmatched to any gene: 5. Germline-derived CDR1 and CDR2 are SNHLY and FYNNEI. The CDR3 DNA reads as TGTGCCAGCAGAGCGGGACAGGGCACCTATAATTCACCCCTCCACTTT. It is translated as CASRAGQGTYNSPLHF.

This clonotype was observed at least ten times. The gene calls are TRBV4-1 and TRBJ2-5; 10 bases fit TRBD1. This CDR3 spans 19 amino acids. Germline V lookup: CDR1 MGHRA, CDR2 YSYEKL. Trimming took 2 bases from V and 0 from J; bases not matched to a gene: 12. The CDR3 nucleotides read TGCGCCAGCAGCCAATTTAAGTTCGGCGGACAGGGGGACCAAGAGACCCAGTACTTC. It specifies CASSQFKFGGQGDQETQYF.

V and J are TRBV30 and TRBJ2-7; 10 nucleotides agree with TRBD1. CDR3 length: 14 amino acids. CDR1 is GTSNPN and CDR2 is SVGIG in the germline V gene (reference sequence). V lost 1 base to trimming and J lost 3 bases; unmatched junction nucleotides: 3. The CDR3 nucleotides read TGTGCCTGGAGTGGAGGACAGGGGGGCTACGAGCAGTACGTC. It yields the protein CAWSGGQGGYEQYV.

This clonotype was counted between two and nine times. V is TRBV11-2 and J is TRBJ2-7, with 10 bases fitting TRBD1. The V and J ends lost 1 base and 5 bases, in that order; junction bases with no gene match: 2. CDR3 length equals 14 residues. CDR1 and CDR2 (germline): SGHAT, FQNNGV. CDR3 bases: TGTGCCAGCAGCTTAGTGGGGACAGGGGACGAGCAGTACGTC. Translating it yields CASSLVGTGDEQYV.

Only a few counts were recorded for this clonotype. The chain joins TRBV6-5 to TRBJ2-7; tentatively, D is TRBD2 (7 bases). V was cut by 6 bases and J by 7 bases, with 25 bases left in between. The CDR3 totals 16 residues. CDR1 and CDR2 (germline): MNHEY, SVGAGI. CDR3 in DNA: TGTGCCAGCAGCAACACTAGGGGGGGAAGTTCGGGAGAGCAGTACGTC. Its translation: CASSNTRGGSSGEQYV.

This clonotype was counted ten times or more. The chain's CDR3 is CASSSPGLAGWGNEQFF. CDR3 nucleotide sequence: TGTGCCAGCAGCTCACCGGGACTAGCGGGGTGGGGCAATGAGCAGTTCTTC. The rearrangement links TRBV12-3 or TRBV12-4 to TRBJ2-1, with TRBD2 identical over 13 bases. CDR3 size: 17 residues. J gave up 6 bases and V 6 bases, and 11 bases lay outside the gene matches.

This clonotype was observed a handful of times. The chain is built from TRBV5-1 and TRBJ1-6; D is uncertain. CDR3 size: 15 residues. V was shortened by 8 bases and J by 0 bases, with 12 bases between the two germline ends. The germline gives CDR1 SGHRS, CDR2 YFSETQ. The CDR3 loop reads CASQSSSSYNSPLHF. The DNA of the CDR3 is TGCGCCAGTCAGAGCTCGAGCTCCTATAATTCACCCCTCCACTTT.

This clonotype has just a few counts. The chain carries TRBV7-9 and TRBJ1-1; possibly TRBD1 for D (5 bases). The V and J ends lost 10 bases and 0 bases respectively, with 15 bases between them. Germline assignment: CDR1 SEHNR and CDR2 FQNEAQ (reference sequence). The CDR3 spans 14 residues. The CDR3 DNA sequence: TGTGCCACGGGGCAGGGACCAATGAACACTGAAGCTTTCTTT. The encoded protein is CATGQGPMNTEAFF.

The chain employs TRBV12-5 and TRBJ1-1; 7 nucleotides align to TRBD1. The CDR3 has 15 amino acids. The V segment lost 0 bases and the J segment 3 bases; nucleotides outside the gene matches: 4. Germline CDR1 is LGHNT and CDR2 is FRNRAP. The chain's CDR3 is CASGLVRDRDTEAFF. The CDR3, as DNA: TGTGCTAGTGGTTTGGTCCGGGACAGAGACACTGAAGCTTTCTTT.

The chain couples TRBV20-1 to TRBJ2-1; 10 nucleotides match TRBD1. Trimming at V came to 5 bases and at J to 4 bases, leaving 5 bases not matched to a gene. The CDR3 spans 14 residues. CDR1 and CDR2 from the germline V gene are DFQATT and SNEGSKA (reference sequence). CDR3 sequence reads: CSAHGGQGYNEQFF. CDR3 coding DNA: TGCAGTGCTCACGGGGGACAGGGGTACAATGAGCAGTTCTTC.

This clonotype was counted a few times. The CDR3 spells CASSLASGETQYF. The CDR3 nucleotides are TGTGCCAGCAGTTTAGCGTCGGGAGAAACGCAGTATTTT. The rearrangement links TRBV12-3 or TRBV12-4 to TRBJ2-3; D perhaps matches TRBD2 (6 bases). V was cut by 0 bases and J by 9 bases, with 10 bases left in between. There are 13 residues in the CDR3.

This clonotype was counted at least ten times. The chain has TRBV24-1 and TRBJ1-1, with D perhaps TRBD1 (6 bases). This CDR3 is built from 14 residues. Between the trimmed V and J ends, which lost 6 bases and 0 bases, there was a span of 10 bases. Looked up from germline, CDR1 is KGHDR and CDR2 is SFDVKD. CDR3 in DNA: TGTGCCACCAGTTCAGGGGCCATGAACACTGAAGCTTTCTTT. Amino acid sequence: CATSSGAMNTEAFF.